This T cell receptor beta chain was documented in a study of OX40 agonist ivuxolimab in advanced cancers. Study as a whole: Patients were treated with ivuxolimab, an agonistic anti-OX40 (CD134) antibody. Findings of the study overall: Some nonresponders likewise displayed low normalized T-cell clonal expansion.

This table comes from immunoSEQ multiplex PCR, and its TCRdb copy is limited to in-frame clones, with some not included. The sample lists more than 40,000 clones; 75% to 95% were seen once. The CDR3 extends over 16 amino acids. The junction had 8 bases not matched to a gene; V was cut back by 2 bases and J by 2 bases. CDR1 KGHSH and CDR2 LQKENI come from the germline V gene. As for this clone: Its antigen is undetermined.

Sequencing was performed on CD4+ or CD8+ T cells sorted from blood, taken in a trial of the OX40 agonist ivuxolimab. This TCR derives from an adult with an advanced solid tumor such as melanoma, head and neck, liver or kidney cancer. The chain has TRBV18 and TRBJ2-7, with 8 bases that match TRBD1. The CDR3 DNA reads TGTGCCAGCTCACCAGTGGACAGGGTAGAGGCCTACGAGCAGTACTTC. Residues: CASSPVDRVEAYEQYF.